These T cell receptor beta chains were read from a single sample in a study of T cell responses to AZD1222 COVID-19 vaccine. Data came from immunoSEQ multiplex PCR; TCRdb stores just in-frame clones and leaves some out. The sample includes around 150,000 clones, almost 95% of them seen just once. The sequenced sample was peripheral blood, obtained on day 0 of AZD1222 vaccination. The receptors derive from an adult in good health. Both conserved end residues are part of each CDR3. The order of the fields is D gene, J gene, V gene, clone size, CDR3 protein, CDR3 DNA. A D gene is named only where the DNA matches it firmly. Only part of the rows carry a size: once, few, many, or a class if the clone is expanded.

d_call: TRBD1; j_call: TRBJ1-1; v_call: TRBV11-2; clone_size: NA; cdr3_aa: CASSIQGDTEAFF; cdr3_nt: TGTGCCAGCAGCATCCAGGGGGACACTGAAGCTTTCTTT
d_call: NA; j_call: TRBJ1-6; v_call: TRBV2; clone_size: NA; cdr3_aa: CASSEVVSPAPLHF; cdr3_nt: TGTGCCAGCAGTGAGGTCGTCTCCCCCGCACCCCTCCACTTT
d_call: TRBD2; j_call: TRBJ2-2; v_call: TRBV7-2; clone_size: NA; cdr3_aa: CASSLVSGSDTGELFF; cdr3_nt: TGTGCCAGCAGCTTAGTTAGCGGGAGCGACACCGGGGAGCTGTTTTTT
d_call: NA; j_call: TRBJ2-6; v_call: TRBV12-3/TRBV12-4; clone_size: NA; cdr3_aa: CASSFSGANVLTF; cdr3_nt: TGTGCCAGCAGTTTTTCTGGGGCCAACGTCCTGACTTTC
d_call: TRBD1; j_call: TRBJ1-2; v_call: TRBV7-8; clone_size: NA; cdr3_aa: CASSLTGEDGYTF; cdr3_nt: TGTGCCAGCAGCTTGACAGGGGAGGATGGCTACACCTTC
d_call: NA; j_call: TRBJ2-2; v_call: TRBV5-4; clone_size: NA; cdr3_aa: CASTRRNTGELFF; cdr3_nt: TGTGCCAGCACCCGGCGGAACACCGGGGAGCTGTTTTTT
d_call: NA; j_call: TRBJ2-1; v_call: TRBV4-1; clone_size: NA; cdr3_aa: CASSQAPGLEEQFF; cdr3_nt: TGCGCCAGCAGCCAAGCACCAGGTTTAGAAGAGCAGTTCTTC
d_call: NA; j_call: TRBJ1-2; v_call: TRBV6-1; clone_size: NA; cdr3_aa: CASSDTGLDGYTF; cdr3_nt: TGTGCCAGCAGTGATACAGGGTTGGACGGCTACACCTTC
d_call: NA; j_call: TRBJ2-7; v_call: TRBV5-1; clone_size: NA; cdr3_aa: CASSLVRRGGDEQYF; cdr3_nt: TGCGCCAGCAGCTTGGTCCGCAGGGGGGGAGACGAGCAGTACTTC
d_call: NA; j_call: TRBJ2-3; v_call: TRBV21-1; clone_size: NA; cdr3_aa: CASSKDAGADTQYF; cdr3_nt: TGTGCCAGCAGCAAAGATGCGGGGGCAGATACGCAGTATTTT
d_call: TRBD1; j_call: TRBJ1-2; v_call: TRBV7-9; clone_size: few; cdr3_aa: CASTTPGDSYGYTF; cdr3_nt: TGTGCCAGCACCACCCCCGGGGACAGCTATGGCTACACCTTC
d_call: NA; j_call: TRBJ1-4; v_call: TRBV5-6; clone_size: NA; cdr3_aa: CASSPQGLTNEKLFF; cdr3_nt: TGTGCCAGCAGCCCGCAGGGGTTGACTAATGAAAAACTGTTTTTT
d_call: NA; j_call: TRBJ2-7; v_call: TRBV18; clone_size: NA; cdr3_aa: CASSPPGPYEQYF; cdr3_nt: TGTGCCAGCTCACCACCGGGGCCCTACGAGCAGTACTTC
d_call: NA; j_call: TRBJ2-3; v_call: TRBV10-3; clone_size: NA; cdr3_aa: CAISEGLTDTQYF; cdr3_nt: TGTGCCATCAGTGAGGGACTCACAGATACGCAGTATTTT
d_call: NA; j_call: TRBJ2-6; v_call: TRBV5-4; clone_size: NA; cdr3_aa: CASSSFRGASGANVLTF; cdr3_nt: TGTGCCAGCAGCTCTTTTAGGGGGGCCTCTGGGGCCAACGTCCTGACTTTC
d_call: NA; j_call: TRBJ2-3; v_call: TRBV19; clone_size: NA; cdr3_aa: CASKYTDTQYF; cdr3_nt: TGTGCCAGTAAGTATACAGATACGCAGTATTTT
d_call: NA; j_call: TRBJ2-5; v_call: TRBV5-4; clone_size: NA; cdr3_aa: CASSLGGVHQETQYF; cdr3_nt: TGTGCCAGCAGCTTGGGCGGGGTTCACCAAGAGACCCAGTACTTC
d_call: NA; j_call: TRBJ2-2; v_call: TRBV5-1; clone_size: NA; cdr3_aa: CASSLALNTGELFF; cdr3_nt: TGCGCCAGCAGCTTGGCCTTGAACACCGGGGAGCTGTTTTTT
d_call: TRBD1; j_call: TRBJ2-5; v_call: TRBV27; clone_size: NA; cdr3_aa: CASSPRGTVSWETQYF; cdr3_nt: TGTGCCAGCAGTCCAAGAGGGACAGTCTCGTGGGAGACCCAGTACTTC
d_call: TRBD2; j_call: TRBJ2-5; v_call: TRBV6-1; clone_size: once; cdr3_aa: CASSESAGGDRETQYF; cdr3_nt: TGTGCCAGCAGTGAATCCGCGGGGGGCGATCGGGAGACCCAGTACTTC